These T cell receptor beta chains were read from a single sample in a study of CD8 T cells in ankylosing spondylitis. Using its own MiXCR run on the 5' RACE reads, TCRdb lists one record per CDR3 protein. The table shows 400,000 or so distinct CDR3 sequences, with more than 25% occurring only once. The sample comprised blood, either unsorted or a sorted T cell fraction (not recorded which). These receptors originate from a male donor with ankylosing spondylitis. Both conserved end residues are part of each CDR3. The order of the fields is V gene, J gene, clone size, D gene, CDR3 DNA, CDR3 protein. D genes are given only for firm matches. The size field is filled for only some rows; it gives once, few, many or a size class.

TRBV20-1	TRBJ2-2	few	NA	TGCAGTGCTAGAGAGGGGTCCGGGAGGAACACCGGGGAGCTGTTTTTT	CSAREGSGRNTGELFF
TRBV12-3/TRBV12-4	TRBJ2-7	many	TRBD2	TGTGCCAGCAGCCTAGCGGGGGGCGCGTCCGAGCAGTACTTC	CASSLAGGASEQYF
TRBV6-1	TRBJ1-2	NA	NA	TGTGCCAGCACTAGGACGGCGGAGGTCTATGGCTACACCTTC	CASTRTAEVYGYTF
TRBV10-1	TRBJ2-1	NA	TRBD1	TGCGCCAGCGCCAATATCACCGGGACAGGTCAGGTCAATGAGCAGTTCTTC	CASANITGTGQVNEQFF
TRBV3-1	TRBJ1-4	NA	NA	TGTGCCAGCACCCCGGGACTTACCGCGGCTAATGAAAAACTGTTTTTT	CASTPGLTAANEKLFF
TRBV11-2	TRBJ1-5	once	TRBD1	TGTGCCAGCGGACAGGGGTCCAATCAGCCCCAGCATTTT	CASGQGSNQPQHF
TRBV20-1	TRBJ2-3	NA	NA	TGCAGGGGGGCAGATACGCAGTATTTT	CRGADTQYF
TRBV5-1	TRBJ2-6	few	TRBD2	TGCGCCAGCAGGTCGGGAGGGACTGGGGCCAACGTCCTGACTTTC	CASRSGGTGANVLTF
TRBV5-1	TRBJ2-2	few	NA	TGCGCCAGCAGCTTAGGCACTAGCAGCGGGGAGCTGTTTTTT	CASSLGTSSGELFF
TRBV7-9	TRBJ2-1	few	NA	TGTGCCAGCAGCTTAACAGCTAATGAGCAGTTCTTC	CASSLTANEQFF
TRBV20-1	TRBJ2-1	NA	NA	TGCAGTGCGTCCTTCCGGGAGGAGCAGTTCTTC	CSASFREEQFF
TRBV7-8	TRBJ1-5	once	NA	TGTGCCAGCAGCCTAGGGACGGGAGCCCAGCCCCAGCATTTT	CASSLGTGAQPQHF
TRBV11-2	TRBJ2-2	few	TRBD1	TGTGCCAGCAGCGCCCGCAGGGGGCTCGGCGGGGAGCTGTTTTTT	CASSARRGLGGELFF
TRBV12-3/TRBV12-4	TRBJ2-3	NA	TRBD2	TGTGCCAGCAGCCCCGCGTTAGCGGGAGTATCAGATACGCAGTATTTT	CASSPALAGVSDTQYF
TRBV7-9	TRBJ1-5	NA	NA	TGTGCCAGCAGCTTAGCGGCAGATTTGAATCAGCCCCAGCATTTT	CASSLAADLNQPQHF
TRBV7-9	TRBJ2-1	NA	NA	TGTGCCAGCAGCCTTTTAGTTGAGCAGTTCTTC	CASSLLVEQFF
TRBV12-3/TRBV12-4	TRBJ1-6	NA	NA	TGTGCCAGCAGTTTAGGAGGCCAAAATTCACCCCTCCACTTT	CASSLGGQNSPLHF
TRBV30	TRBJ2-1	NA	NA	TGTGCCTGGAGTTCTTCCGCCGTAGGTGAGCAGTTCTTC	CAWSSSAVGEQFF
TRBV3-1	TRBJ2-5	NA	NA	TGTGCCAGCAGCCAAGATTCCCCTCACGGGGAGACCCAGTACTTC	CASSQDSPHGETQYF
TRBV3-1	TRBJ2-6	few	NA	TGTGCCAGCAGCCAAGGTCCCGAGGGGGCCAACGTCCTGACTTTC	CASSQGPEGANVLTF
TRBV5-1	TRBJ1-5	NA	NA	TGCGCCAGCAGCTTGGCCGGGGGAGATAGCAATCAGCCCCAGCATTTT	CASSLAGGDSNQPQHF
TRBV7-8	TRBJ1-5	NA	TRBD1	TGTGCCAGCAGCGCTCCTGGACAGGGCGGCAATCAGCCCCAGCATTTT	CASSAPGQGGNQPQHF
TRBV10-3	TRBJ2-2	NA	NA	TGTGCCATCAGGGGCGTCACCGGGGAGCTGTTTTTT	CAIRGVTGELFF
TRBV11-2	TRBJ2-1	NA	NA	TGTGCCAGCAGCTTATCTCACGGCTCGTACAATGAGCAGTTCTTC	CASSLSHGSYNEQFF
TRBV12-3/TRBV12-4	TRBJ2-1	few	TRBD1	TGTGCCAGCAGTACGGACAGGCAGCAGTTCTTC	CASSTDRQQFF
TRBV7-9	TRBJ1-6	few	NA	TGTGCCAGCAGCTTAGGGACTAGGTCACCCCTCCACTTT	CASSLGTRSPLHF
TRBV29-1	TRBJ1-1	few	NA	TGCAGCGTTGTGGGAGGGGACCCTGAAGCTTTCTTT	CSVVGGDPEAFF
TRBV10-3	TRBJ2-6	few	TRBD2	TGTGCCATCACTCCCGGACTAGCGGGAGCGGCTGGGGCCAACGTCCTGACTTTC	CAITPGLAGAAGANVLTF
TRBV20-1	TRBJ2-1	NA	TRBD2	TGCAGTGCTAGCAAGGCGGGAGGGGGGTACAATGAGCAGTTCTTC	CSASKAGGGYNEQFF
TRBV5-5	TRBJ1-4	few	NA	TGTGCCAGCAGCTTGGGGGGCGCCGCAACTAATGAAAAACTGTTTTTT	CASSLGGAATNEKLFF
TRBV9	TRBJ2-1	NA	NA	TGTGCCAGCAGCGTGAACAGTTACAATGAGCAGTTCTTC	CASSVNSYNEQFF
TRBV12-3/TRBV12-4	TRBJ2-3	once	NA	TGTGCCAGCACCCCTGAGGGCGGGACCACAGATACGCAGTATTTT	CASTPEGGTTDTQYF
TRBV11-2	TRBJ1-1	NA	NA	TGTGCCAGCAGCCTCGTACTCTTCCGGGGTACTGAAGCTTTCTTT	CASSLVLFRGTEAFF
TRBV5-1	TRBJ2-5	NA	TRBD2	TGCGCCAGCAGCAGGACTAGTGGCAGCGAGACCCAGTACTTC	CASSRTSGSETQYF
TRBV11-2	TRBJ2-2	NA	TRBD2	TGTGCCAGCACCCTAACAGGGACTAGCGGGAGGGTTCGAGTCACCGGGGAGCTGTTTTTT	CASTLTGTSGRVRVTGELFF
TRBV29-1	TRBJ2-3	NA	TRBD1	TGCAGCGTGACCGGGACAGGGGATACGCAGTATTTT	CSVTGTGDTQYF
TRBV7-2	TRBJ2-3	NA	TRBD2	TGTGCCAGCAGCTTTAGCGGGAGCGACACAGATACGCAGTATTTT	CASSFSGSDTDTQYF
TRBV20-1	TRBJ2-2	once	TRBD2	TGCAGTGCCCAGATCACGCGGGAGACCGGGGAGCTGTTTTTT	CSAQITRETGELFF
TRBV5-4	TRBJ1-2	NA	NA	TGTGCCAGCAGCTTGCCCTTCTCCACTGGCTACACCTTC	CASSLPFSTGYTF
TRBV28	TRBJ2-2	NA	NA	TGTGCCAGCAGTGGGACCGTGGTATCGAACACCGGGGAGCTGTTTTTT	CASSGTVVSNTGELFF
TRBV2	TRBJ2-2	few	NA	TGTGCCAGCAGTGAATTAGGGGCCACCGGGGAGCTGTTTTTT	CASSELGATGELFF
TRBV4-1	TRBJ2-1	few	TRBD2	TGCGCCAGCAGCCGAGGTGGACTAGCAAGTTTAGGCAATGAGCAGTTCTTC	CASSRGGLASLGNEQFF
TRBV7-8	TRBJ1-2	few	NA	TGTGCCAGCAGCTTAGCGGGCGATTATAACTATGGCTACACCTTC	CASSLAGDYNYGYTF
TRBV6-2/TRBV6-3	TRBJ1-2	NA	TRBD1	TGTGCCAGCAGTTCACCCTCGGTCGGGACAGGGGCTGGCTACACCTTC	CASSSPSVGTGAGYTF